This entry concerns a single T cell receptor beta chain. By how much of the sample it makes up, this clonotype is medium-sized (0.01 to 0.1%). Its specific antigen is unknown. Base qualities are not recorded, but no much larger clone differs from it by a single base. This sample is part of a study of early T cells in non-severe SARS-CoV-2 infection (dated by TCRdb to 2020 to 2022). For the study in its entirety: Because TCR sequencing relied on bulk RNA taken from unsorted whole blood, pairing of alpha and beta chains was not possible.

The library was built by means of 5' RACE. The sequencer listed for this sample is NextSeq 500. The TCR library protocol attached unique molecular identifiers to individual cDNA molecules to correct for sequencing error and PCR bias. Sequencing covered both TCR alpha and beta chains, and within each sample the abundances of alpha and beta sequences were tightly co-correlated. The published analysis was carried out like this. Decombinator V4 was used to annotate TCR sequences for V gene, J gene and CDR3. TCRs were defined as expanded if a significant change between any two time points was detected under a Poisson model with p below 0.0001. TCR abundances were normalised to the total number of TCRs sequenced per sample and were expressed as counts per million. VDJdb, accessed 1 November 2021, was searched for CMV, EBV and SARS-CoV-2 annotated TCRs, excluding TCRs annotated for multiple antigens. TCRdb passed the public sequencing reads through fastp at Q25 and MiXCR, retaining productive beta sequences. All rows with the same CDR3 protein become a single entry with the most common DNA and genes. TCRdb assigned the V and J calls; the authors' analysis was not used. The sample records tens of thousands of distinct CDR3 sequences, about 5.3% of which are singletons. Of the sample, around a tenth is held by the ten largest clones.

The full study reports these points: VDJdb matching was skewed toward anti-spike CD8 responses and likely underestimated virus-specific expansions, missing private and CD4 specificities.

A case-control design nested within a healthcare worker cohort in London, UK, was used, with weekly nasopharyngeal swab PCR tests and blood sampling performed. Healthcare workers were enrolled in the week of the UK lockdown, from 23 to 31 March 2020, and were followed every week for up to roughly 16 weeks. Sequenced material: whole blood. The receptor was isolated from an adult who was a healthcare worker with PCR-confirmed SARS-CoV-2 infection or an uninfected control (not recorded which).

The nucleotide sequence reads TGCAGTGCTAGGGTCGCCGGAGATACGCAGTATTTT. This sequence encodes CSARVAGDTQYF. The V and J segments used are TRBV20-1 and TRBJ2-3; confidence is insufficient to name the D gene. The CDR3 sequence holds 12 residues, the cysteine and phenylalanine included. Only CDR3 DNA is held: 36 bases, read in frame from base 1. For CDR1 and CDR2, the germline V gene (reference sequence) lists DFQATT and SNEGSKA. A distance of 9 bases separates the germline ends of V and J, which lose 3 bases and 5 bases respectively.